The 18 T cell receptor beta chains below were found in one sample sequenced in a study of T-cell memory formation after mild COVID-19. One entry per CDR3 protein results from TCRdb running MiXCR on the 5' RACE reads. The sample lists about 270,000 distinct CDR3 sequences, roughly 15% occurring once. The sample taken for sequencing was PBMCs or a T cell subset sorted from them (not recorded which). These receptors all stem from a man aged 18 to 30 who had mild COVID-19 (a few samples of this study predate the infection). Cell type and time point are not known.

The genes are TRBV6-5 and TRBJ1-4; unclear D gene. Germline values: CDR1 MNHEY, CDR2 SVGAGI. The CDR3 length is 13 residues. The germline V and J ends were trimmed by 0 bases and 7 bases, with 6 bases remaining between them. Here the CDR3 reads CASSYSLGEKLFF. CDR3 sequence (DNA): TGTGCCAGCAGTTACTCGTTGGGTGAAAAACTGTTTTTT.

The V gene is TRBV7-2, the J gene TRBJ1-6; TRBD1 might be the D (6 bases). Between the trimmed V and J ends, which lost 5 bases and 10 bases, there was a span of 15 bases. The CDR3 spans 14 residues. Germline CDR1 and CDR2: SGHTA and FQGNSA. The CDR3 DNA follows: TGTGCCAGCAGCCCACTGGGGGGGGGCTCACCCCTCCACTTT. It codes for CASSPLGGGSPLHF.

J is TRBJ2-7 and V is TRBV5-5; 7 bases align to TRBD1. The length of the CDR3 is 13 residues. CDR1 SGHKS and CDR2 YYEKEE come from the germline V gene (reference sequence). J was trimmed by 1 base and V by 7 bases; bases with no gene match: 5. CDR3 amino acids: CASLQGESYEQYV. The CDR3 nucleotides read TGTGCCAGCTTGCAGGGGGAATCCTACGAGCAGTACGTC.

This chain uses TRBV20-1 with TRBJ2-5; 8 bases align to TRBD2. Germline trimming cut 5 bases from V and 5 bases from J; bases unmatched to any gene: 7. Germline assignment: CDR1 DFQATT and CDR2 SNEGSKA (reference sequence). This CDR3 is 13 amino acids long. CDR3 sequence: CSARPGGPETQYF. CDR3 coding DNA: TGCAGTGCTCGACCGGGGGGGCCGGAGACCCAGTACTTC.

V usage is TRBV7-3 and J usage is TRBJ2-3; 9 nucleotides line up with TRBD2. This CDR3 has 15 residues. The V and J ends lost 6 bases and 2 bases, in that order; junction bases with no gene match: 6. Germline V CDR1 and CDR2: SGHTA, FQGTGA. The CDR3 loop is CASSFSGGHTDTQYF. CDR3 sequence (DNA): TGTGCCAGCAGTTTTAGCGGGGGCCACACAGATACGCAGTATTTT.

The CDR3 DNA reads as TGTGCCAGCGGTAGGGACTCCAACGCAGACATTCAGTACTTC. Its protein product is CASGRDSNADIQYF. The chain joins TRBV6-2 or TRBV6-3 to TRBJ2-4; D is possibly TRBD2 (6 bases). The CDR3 sequence is 14 residues long. The germline V and J ends were trimmed by 8 bases and 8 bases, with 19 bases remaining between them. Germline V CDR1 and CDR2: MNHEY, SVGEGT.

This sequence joins TRBV6-5 and TRBJ2-3; 8 bases line up with TRBD2. V was clipped by 0 bases and J by 0 bases; unmatched bases: 2. Germline values: CDR1 MNHEY, CDR2 SVGAGI. This CDR3 comprises 16 residues. The CDR3 DNA follows: TGTGCCAGCAGTTACTCGAAGCGGGGGAGCACAGATACGCAGTATTTT. It encodes CASSYSKRGSTDTQYF.

The chain carries TRBV20-1 and TRBJ2-3; TRBD1 might be the D (6 bases). V shed 6 bases and J shed 4 bases, with 11 bases lying between them. The germline V gene encodes CDR1 DFQATT and CDR2 SNEGSKA (reference sequence). The CDR3 contains 12 residues. CDR3 residues: CSAKQGPDTQYF. In nucleotides, the CDR3 is TGCAGTGCAAAACAGGGTCCAGATACGCAGTATTTT.

The rearrangement links TRBV25-1 to TRBJ1-1; D gene uncertain. This CDR3 is built from 13 residues. The V and J ends lost 4 bases and 5 bases respectively, with 11 bases between them. CDR1 and CDR2 from the germline V gene are MGHDK and SYGVNS. In DNA, the CDR3 is TGTGCCAGCAGTGGACCCTTTGGAACTGAAGCTTTCTTT. Translating gives CASSGPFGTEAFF.

This clonotype showed up just a few times. The chain employs TRBV12-3 or TRBV12-4 and TRBJ2-5; TRBD1 aligns across 10 bases. Germline trimming cut 6 bases from V and 5 bases from J; bases unmatched to any gene: 6. CDR3 length: 14 residues. The chain's CDR3 is CASSPPGQGETQYF. The CDR3 DNA is TGTGCCAGCAGCCCTCCGGGACAGGGGGAGACCCAGTACTTC.

The V call is TRBV2, the J call TRBJ2-6; no clear D. Germline CDR1 is SNHLY and CDR2 is FYNNEI. Trimming pared 3 bases from V and 9 bases from J, leaving 6 bases between. The CDR3 length is 12 residues. CDR3 in amino acids: CASSDNHNVLTF. The CDR3 DNA is TGTGCCAGCAGTGACAACCACAACGTCCTGACTTTC.

This clonotype was observed a handful of times. The V call is TRBV9, the J call TRBJ1-3; D is undetermined. The CDR3 runs to 16 residues. In germline, CDR1 is SGDLS, CDR2 YYNGEE. The V and J ends lost 0 bases and 0 bases respectively, with 10 bases between them. CDR3 bases: TGTGCCAGCAGCGTAGAACAGCTTCTCTCTGGAAACACCATATATTTT. Its translation is CASSVEQLLSGNTIYF.

The rearrangement uses TRBV7-8 and TRBJ2-2; no reliable D call. CDR1 is SGHVS, CDR2 FQNEAQ, per germline. V shed 4 bases and J shed 3 bases, with 12 bases lying between them. The CDR3 spans 15 residues. The CDR3, as DNA: TGTGCCAGCAGCTACGGTCCCAAGGACACCGGGGAGCTGTTTTTT. Translated, it gives CASSYGPKDTGELFF. The full variable domain, its missing parts supplied by reference TRBV7-8 and TRBJ2-2, is GAGVSQSPRYKVAKRGQDVALRCDPISGHVSLFWYQQALGQGPEFLTYFQNEAQLDKSGLPSDRFFAERPEGSVSTLKIQRTQQEDSAVYLCASSYGPKDTGELFFGEGSRLTVL.

This clonotype was seen at least ten times. The chain couples TRBV7-2 to TRBJ1-2; TRBD1 might be the D (5 bases). The CDR3 has 16 amino acids. The V gene's germline CDR1 is SGHTA and CDR2 FQGNSA. Trimming stripped 6 bases from V and 0 bases from J, with 17 bases between. The CDR3, as DNA: TGTGCCAGCAGTCGGGGCTATCTCGAAGCTAACTATGGCTACACCTTC. Translation: CASSRGYLEANYGYTF.

V is TRBV19 and J is TRBJ1-1; D possibly corresponds to TRBD1 (5 bases). CDR3 length equals 14 residues. The ends were cut back, 3 bases at V and 5 bases at J, with 13 bases in the middle. Germline V lookup: CDR1 LNHDA, CDR2 SQIVND (reference sequence). The chain's CDR3 is CASSMPGAKTEAFF. The CDR3 coding sequence is TGTGCCAGTAGTATGCCCGGGGCTAAGACTGAAGCTTTCTTT.

This clonotype came up many times. This chain uses TRBV30 with TRBJ1-2; D is possibly TRBD1 (6 bases). From germline, CDR1 is GTSNPN and CDR2 SVGIG (reference sequence). V was cut by 3 bases and J by 8 bases, with 13 bases left in between. The CDR3 is made up of 12 amino acids. This CDR3 reads CAWSRQVNGYTF. The DNA for the CDR3 is TGTGCCTGGAGCAGACAGGTCAACGGCTACACCTTC.

This clonotype was detected a few times. V and J are TRBV27 and TRBJ1-6, with 7 positions matching TRBD1. CDR3 size: 14 residues. Germline CDR1 MNHEY, CDR2 SMNVEV (reference sequence). V lost 8 bases and J lost 6; bases outside the gene matches: 7. CDR3 coding DNA: TGTGCCAGCGGTAACAGGGGCCGTAATTCACCCCTCCACTTT. The encoded protein is CASGNRGRNSPLHF.

This clonotype was counted only a few times. The chain is built from TRBV4-2 and TRBJ2-7, with a tentative D call TRBD2 (6 bases). Germline CDR1 reads LGHNA; CDR2 reads YNFKEQ. This CDR3 region has 17 residues. Trimming pared 3 bases from V and 0 bases from J, leaving 18 bases between. The CDR3 loop reads CASSHALPAGSSYEQYF. The CDR3, as DNA: TGTGCCAGCAGCCACGCTCTCCCCGCGGGGAGCTCCTACGAGCAGTACTTC.